This entry concerns a single T cell receptor beta chain. Its antigen is unidentified. Additional DNA sequences in this sample encode the identical CDR3. The source of the sample is a study of beta chain features in type 1 diabetes. Overall study findings and caveats: Shortening that was moderate but significant affected the TCRB CDR3s of Type 1 diabetes patients in all four CD4+ subsets.

Expressed TCRB transcripts were sequenced because the entire RNA isolate underwent reverse transcription. Some clones are missing from TCRdb's copy, which holds only in-frame ones; the method was immunoSEQ multiplex PCR. This sample carries fewer than 450,000 clones, roughly 14% of them seen once, and the ten largest clones take over 0.014%. Via CD45RO/CCR7/CD25/CD127/CD95/CD27, cells of the CD4+ naive, central memory, regulatory and stem cell-like memory subsets were sorted. The authors obtained over 98% purity in all sorted populations. The TCR was taken from a woman in her late teens or twenties with type 1 diabetes. The source material was naive CD4+ T cells from blood.

This CDR3 is CASSPSTDTQYF. For the CDR3, the DNA is TGTGCCAGCTCACCCTCCACAGATACGCAGTATTTT. V and J are TRBV18 and TRBJ2-3; no definite D call. This CDR3 region has 12 residues. Germline V lookup: CDR1 KGHSH, CDR2 LQKENI. Trimming cost V 3 bases and J 2 bases, with 3 bases left between them.